The TCR beta chain described here comes from a study of post-analysis software for immune sequencing data (dated by TCRdb to between 2014 and 2016). The study in broad terms: Disease courses on record covered relapsing-remitting, secondary progressive and progressive-relapsing multiple sclerosis, though some patients had no subtype annotation. A subset of samples was prepared in parallel using single-end sample barcoding, then pooled and co-amplified after Illumina adapter ligation. The multiple sclerosis patient repertoires were compared with some twelve previously published healthy control repertoires from donors aged about 6 to 26 years. The full study reports these points: The multiple sclerosis patient group was slightly younger than the control group. Direct clustering with F measure revealed strong co-clustering of samples prepared in the same batch, which led to a batch-effect correction. Significantly higher frequencies in patients than in controls were found for about five TRBV segments, including TRBV5-6, TRBV5-1 and TRBV20-1. Normalized Chao1 diversity was significantly lower in multiple sclerosis patients than controls, suggesting substantial peripheral T-cell clonal expansion.

The method was PCR. Sequenced on an Illumina HiSeq 2500. To reduce PCR and sequencing biases, unique molecular identifiers were incorporated into the TCR beta cDNA libraries. About 0.5 million cDNA molecules were obtained for every 1 to 10 million input T cells, so each molecule roughly corresponded to one T cell. Patient libraries were prepared and sequenced with the same protocol used for the earlier healthy control dataset. Samples belonging to the same batch were prepared together, multiplexed and sequenced on a shared HiSeq lane. Per the source publication's procedure: MIGEC was used to process the raw barcoded reads, and molecular identifier groups with only a single read were discarded before consensus assembly and CDR3 extraction. VDJtools was used for post-analysis of the clonotype tables, and diversity was normalized by down-sampling every dataset to the size of the smallest sample. In repertoire overlap clustering, CDR3 amino acid sequences, but not nucleotide sequences, were matched to correct batch-related cross-sample contamination. TCRdb's own reprocessing of the public reads used fastp at Q25 and MiXCR and kept productive beta chains. Each record represents a unique CDR3 protein, reported with the most common genes and DNA among its rows. In this record, the V and J calls reflect TCRdb's handling and not the investigators' own analysis. The sample yields roughly 580,000 distinct CDR3 sequences; roughly 45% were counted once. Jointly, the top ten make up 1.7% of the sample.

V drops 0 bases and J drops 0 bases, leaving 12 bases in between. CDR1 and CDR2 (SGHDT, YYEEEE) derive from the germline V gene. Inclusive of the bounding cysteine and phenylalanine, the CDR3 is 16 residues long. Kept here is only the CDR3 DNA, which spans 48 bases and is read in frame from base 1. To demonstrate the VDJtools post-analysis software, the study profiled TCR beta repertoires from the peripheral blood of around 13 young patients with multiple sclerosis. Multiple sclerosis patients were children and adolescents aged roughly 6 to 17 years. Points on this clonotype: Its target antigen remains unknown. The input lacks base qualities; no much larger clone sits a single base away.

This TCR came from a girl aged 10 to 17 with multiple sclerosis. The rearrangement combines TRBV5-6 with TRBJ1-1; the D gene lacks a confident call. Input material: blood. CDR3 loop: CASSLDWSGLNTEAFF. The bases are TGTGCCAGCAGCTTGGATTGGTCTGGGCTGAACACTGAAGCTTTCTTT.